These 27 T cell receptor beta chains originate from one sample sequenced in a study of cytotoxic CD8 clonotypes in ibrutinib-treated CLL (dated by TCRdb to 2020 to 2022). Libraries came from the immunoSEQ multiplex PCR assay. As stored in TCRdb, this immuneACCESS dataset retains in-frame rearrangements with V and J assigned. A fraction of the clones does not appear; measured against another copy, unresolved V genes explain less than half of the discrepancy, and the remainder lacks a known reason. A total of about 250,000 clones appear in this sample, under 75% of them only once. 15% of the sample comes from the top ten. What the time point label conveys for this sample: approximately 25 months on ibrutinib. Specimen: PBMCs, collected after 24 months of ibrutinib treatment. Source of these receptors: a human donor with chronic lymphocytic leukemia.

The genes are TRBV9 and TRBJ2-7, with D possibly matching TRBD2 (6 bases). Germline V gives CDR1 SGDLS, CDR2 YYNGEE. The ends were cut back, 4 bases at V and 3 bases at J, with 17 bases in the middle. This CDR3 has 15 amino acids. This CDR3 is CASSPLPGGHYEQYF. Written as DNA, the CDR3 is TGTGCCAGCAGCCCCCTACCCGGGGGTCACTACGAGCAGTACTTC.

V is TRBV9 and J is TRBJ1-5, with D perhaps matching TRBD1 (5 bases). Germline V gene sequence: CDR1 SGDLS, CDR2 YYNGEE. The length of the CDR3 is 12 residues. V was cut by 0 bases and J by 9 bases, with 7 bases left in between. The CDR3: CASSVGGGPQHF. CDR3 bases: TGTGCCAGCAGCGTAGGCGGGGGGCCCCAGCATTTT.

This chain joins TRBV28 and TRBJ2-1; 9 bases fit TRBD1. The CDR3 loop spans 17 amino acids. Germline V CDR1 and CDR2: MDHEN, SYDVKM. The V gene end was trimmed by 3 bases and the J gene end by 3 bases; junction bases not matched to a gene: 9. As DNA, the CDR3 is TGTGCCAGCAGTTTTGGGCGGGACAGGGCTTTCTACAATGAGCAGTTCTTC. It translates to CASSFGRDRAFYNEQFF.

The chain is built from TRBV28 and TRBJ1-3; D not resolved. V was clipped by 7 bases and J by 4 bases, with 14 bases between them. Germline V gives CDR1 MDHEN, CDR2 SYDVKM. CDR3 size: 14 residues. CDR3 nucleotide sequence: TGTGCCAGCACTTCCCGGGCAGAAGGAAACACCATATATTTT. Its translation: CASTSRAEGNTIYF. Looking up the rest from reference TRBV28 and TRBJ1-3 gives the full variable domain: DVKVTQSSRYLVKRTGEKVFLECVQDMDHENMFWYRQDPGLGLRLIYFSYDVKMKEKGDIPEGYSVSREKKERFSLILESASTNQTSMYLCASTSRAEGNTIYFGEGSWLTVV.

This chain connects TRBV9 to TRBJ2-5; 7 nucleotides agree with TRBD2. V gave up 4 bases and J gave up 3 bases; unmatched junction bases: 9. CDR1 and CDR2 (germline): SGDLS, YYNGEE. The CDR3 runs 15 residues. CDR3 sequence (DNA): TGTGCCAGCAGCAATGGGGCGGGAGTAAAAGAGACCCAGTACTTC. It encodes CASSNGAGVKETQYF.

This clone came up once. The chain joins TRBV27 to TRBJ2-7, with a tentative D call TRBD2 (6 bases). Per the germline V gene, CDR1 is MNHEY and CDR2 is SMNVEV (reference sequence). CDR3 size: 14 residues. The V and J ends lost 5 bases and 6 bases respectively, with 17 bases between them. Here the CDR3 reads CASSPRLDRLEQYF. CDR3 nucleotides: TGTGCCAGCAGTCCGAGACTAGATCGGCTCGAGCAGTACTTC.

This clone turned up a few times. J is TRBJ2-1 and V is TRBV18, with 8 bases lining up with TRBD2. The CDR3 loop spans 14 amino acids. The germline CDR1 and CDR2 sequences are KGHSH and LQKENI. The J segment lost 7 bases and the V segment lost 1 base, leaving 3 bases of the junction unmatched. The CDR3 bases are TGTGCCAGCTCACCACTGGCTAGCGGGAATGAGCAGTTCTTC. Protein: CASSPLASGNEQFF.

This chain uses TRBV28 with TRBJ2-1, with D perhaps TRBD1 or TRBD2 (5 bases each). V dropped 3 bases and J dropped 0 bases, with 15 bases sitting between them. The CDR3 has 17 residues. The germline CDR1 and CDR2 sequences are MDHEN and SYDVKM. This CDR3 is CASSFDGGLSSYNEQFF. The CDR3 region has the DNA TGTGCCAGCAGTTTCGATGGGGGATTAAGCTCCTACAATGAGCAGTTCTTC.

The table lists this clone with a few counts. The rearrangement joins TRBV11-3 to TRBJ2-1; 14 nucleotides agree with TRBD2. With 5 bases clipped from V and 8 bases from J, the junction kept 5 bases outside the gene matches. The CDR3 length is 15 residues. The germline gives CDR1 SGHNT, CDR2 YENEEA. CDR3 nucleotide sequence: TGTGCCAGCAGCGCAGGGACTAGCGGGAGCGATGAGCAGTTCTTC. Amino acids: CASSAGTSGSDEQFF.

This chain uses TRBV27 with TRBJ2-7; D unresolved. The CDR3 runs 17 residues. With 5 bases removed from V and 3 bases from J, the gap between germline ends came to 23 bases. Germline values: CDR1 MNHEY, CDR2 SMNVEV (reference sequence). In DNA, the CDR3 is TGTGCCAGCAGTCCCCTAGGTTGGAGAGAGGCCGACTACGAGCAGTACTTC. Translating it yields CASSPLGWREADYEQYF.

The J gene is TRBJ2-3, the V gene TRBV28; 7 bases are shared with TRBD2. The germline CDR1 and CDR2 sequences are MDHEN and SYDVKM. With V trimmed by 4 bases and J by 4 bases, 8 bases remained unmatched. This CDR3 region has 15 residues. The CDR3 loop is CASSSAAGEADTQYF. The CDR3 coding sequence is TGTGCCAGCAGTTCGGCGGCGGGAGAGGCAGATACGCAGTATTTT. The complete variable domain, with remaining parts taken from reference TRBV28 and TRBJ2-3, reads DVKVTQSSRYLVKRTGEKVFLECVQDMDHENMFWYRQDPGLGLRLIYFSYDVKMKEKGDIPEGYSVSREKKERFSLILESASTNQTSMYLCASSSAAGEADTQYFGPGTRLTVL.

This chain connects TRBV4-3 to TRBJ1-1; no clear D. The CDR3 covers 14 residues. The V gene lost 2 bases and the J gene lost 0 bases, with 7 bases spanning the gap. Germline V gene sequence: CDR1 LGHNA, CDR2 YSLEER. This CDR3 is CASSQRQMNTEAFF. In nucleotides, the CDR3 is TGCGCCAGCAGCCAAAGGCAGATGAACACTGAAGCTTTCTTT.

This clone was counted a few times. This sequence joins TRBV4-1 and TRBJ2-7; TRBD1 aligns across 7 bases. The V gene's germline CDR1 is MGHRA and CDR2 YSYEKL. The CDR3 runs to 14 residues. V shed 0 bases and J 4 bases; nucleotides not matched to a gene: 3. The CDR3 sequence is CASSQDDRVYEQYF. The CDR3 coding sequence is TGCGCCAGCAGCCAAGATGACAGGGTTTACGAGCAGTACTTC.

This chain uses TRBV30 with TRBJ2-7; no firm D call. The germline V gene encodes CDR1 GTSNPN and CDR2 SVGIG (reference sequence). There are 15 residues in the CDR3. The germline V and J ends were trimmed by 3 bases and 1 base, with 16 bases remaining between them. CDR3 loop: CAWSPSTAGSYEQYF. The DNA of the CDR3 is TGTGCCTGGAGCCCATCGACGGCAGGTTCCTACGAGCAGTACTTC.

The chain combines TRBV2 with TRBJ2-7; TRBD2 might be the D (5 bases). The CDR3 has 12 residues. The V and J ends lost 11 bases and 4 bases respectively, with 15 bases between them. The germline V gene encodes CDR1 SNHLY and CDR2 FYNNEI. The DNA of the CDR3 is TGTGCCTGGGCGGGCCGACCGTACGAGCAGTACTTC. Residues: CAWAGRPYEQYF.

This CDR3 reads CASSYRTTAYGYTF. CDR3 in DNA: TGTGCCAGCAGTTACCGAACTACAGCTTATGGCTACACCTTC. V gene TRBV6-5 combines with J gene TRBJ1-2, with D unresolved. Trimming shortened V by 2 bases and J by 5 bases, and 12 bases separated the two germline ends. In germline, CDR1 is MNHEY, CDR2 SVGAGI. The CDR3 covers 14 residues.

This chain uses TRBV4-3 with TRBJ2-5; 7 nucleotides line up with TRBD1. The CDR3 has 18 residues. V lost 0 bases and J lost 2; bases outside the gene matches: 12. In germline, CDR1 is LGHNA, CDR2 YSLEER. The CDR3 protein is CASSQETRGGEGQETQYF. The DNA of the CDR3 is TGCGCCAGCAGCCAAGAAACCAGAGGGGGCGAGGGACAAGAGACCCAGTACTTC.

The gene calls are TRBV15 and TRBJ2-1; 9 nucleotides line up with TRBD2. CDR1 is LNHNV and CDR2 is YYDKDF in the germline V gene (reference sequence). The CDR3 totals 16 residues. V was clipped by 4 bases and J by 7 bases; unmatched bases: 11. CDR3 amino acids: CATSKMREGVRNEQFF. CDR3 sequence (DNA): TGTGCCACCAGCAAAATGCGGGAGGGCGTTAGGAATGAGCAGTTCTTC.

The chain combines TRBV7-6 with TRBJ2-7; TRBD2 might be the D (6 bases). CDR3 length: 15 amino acids. Trimming took off 2 bases at V and 6 bases at J, with 17 bases between the two ends. The V gene's germline CDR1 is SGHVS and CDR2 FNYEAQ. As DNA, the CDR3 is TGTGCCAGCAGCTTATCCACCGGGGGAGCCGGCGAGCAGTACTTC. This gives the protein CASSLSTGGAGEQYF.

The chain recombines TRBV19 with TRBJ2-1; weak D call: TRBD1 (6 bases). CDR1 and CDR2 from the germline V gene are LNHDA and SQIVND (reference sequence). Trimming shortened V by 2 bases and J by 2 bases, and 13 bases separated the two germline ends. The CDR3 has 16 residues. CDR3 DNA sequence: TGTGCCAGTAGTATAATGAGGTCAGGGGCCTACAATGAGCAGTTCTTC. Translation gives CASSIMRSGAYNEQFF. Variable domain in full (rest from reference TRBV19 and TRBJ2-1): DGGITQSPKYLFRKEGQNVTLSCEQNLNHDAMYWYRQDPGQGLRLIYYSQIVNDFQKGDIAEGYSVSREKKESFPLTVTSAQKNPTAFYLCASSIMRSGAYNEQFFGPGTRLTVL.

V usage is TRBV5-1 and J usage is TRBJ2-7; D is perhaps TRBD1 or TRBD2 (5 bases each). The germline V gene encodes CDR1 SGHRS and CDR2 YFSETQ. There are 14 residues in the CDR3. Trimming pared 4 bases from V and 7 bases from J, leaving 18 bases between. The CDR3 here is CASSLLRDGGEQYF. The CDR3 region has the DNA TGCGCCAGCAGCCTCCTTCGGGACGGAGGAGAGCAGTACTTC.

This clone appeared a few times. The chain uses TRBV18 and TRBJ2-2, with a tentative D call TRBD1 (6 bases). The germline V and J ends were trimmed by 5 bases and 3 bases, with 13 bases remaining between them. The CDR3 spans 15 residues. In germline, CDR1 is KGHSH, CDR2 LQKENI. This chain's CDR3 is CASSLGAGDTGELFF. Here the CDR3 DNA reads TGTGCCAGCTCATTGGGGGCTGGGGACACCGGGGAGCTGTTTTTT. The whole variable domain, remainder taken from reference TRBV18 and TRBJ2-2, is NAGVMQNPRHLVRRRGQEARLRCSPMKGHSHVYWYRQLPEEGLKFMVYLQKENIIDESGMPKERFSAEFPKEGPSILRIQQVVRGDSAAYFCASSLGAGDTGELFFGEGSRLTVL.

This clone was detected once. This rearrangement joins TRBV7-2 to TRBJ1-2; 7 nucleotides line up with TRBD1. Germline CDR1 reads SGHTA; CDR2 reads FQGNSA. The J segment lost 6 bases and the V segment lost 3 bases, leaving 7 bases of the junction unmatched. The CDR3 has 14 amino acids. Here the CDR3 DNA reads TGTGCCAGCAGCTTCATAGGGGGCGTGGATGGCTACACCTTC. Protein: CASSFIGGVDGYTF.

This clone came up a few times. The chain is built from TRBV30 and TRBJ2-7; 8 bases map to TRBD2. The J segment lost 5 bases and the V segment lost 5 bases, leaving 8 bases of the junction unmatched. Germline V gives CDR1 GTSNPN, CDR2 SVGIG (reference sequence). The CDR3 covers 13 residues. Here the CDR3 reads CAWWGGGSHEQYF. The CDR3, as DNA: TGTGCCTGGTGGGGCGGGGGGTCCCACGAGCAGTACTTC.

The genes are TRBV5-1 and TRBJ1-1; D is ambiguous. V shed 0 bases and J shed 1 base, with 10 bases lying between them. Germline V gene lookup returns CDR1 SGHRS and CDR2 YFSETQ. The CDR3 is 15 amino acids. The CDR3, as DNA: TGCGCCAGCAGCTTGGCCCCGCAGGAGAACACTGAAGCTTTCTTT. Translated, it gives CASSLAPQENTEAFF. The complete variable domain, with remaining parts taken from reference TRBV5-1 and TRBJ1-1, reads KAGVTQTPRYLIKTRGQQVTLSCSPISGHRSVSWYQQTPGQGLQFLFEYFSETQRNKGNFPGRFSGRQFSNSRSEMNVSTLELGDSALYLCASSLAPQENTEAFFGQGTRLTVV.

This sequence joins TRBV5-1 and TRBJ2-2; a possible D gene is TRBD2 (5 bases). The germline V and J ends were trimmed by 10 bases and 4 bases, with 23 bases remaining between them. The germline V gene has CDR1 SGHRS and CDR2 YFSETQ. This CDR3 is built from 16 residues. This CDR3 is CAPRVRGCRSTGELFF. The CDR3 DNA follows: TGCGCCCCGCGGGTTCGGGGATGCCGTAGCACCGGGGAGCTGTTTTTT.

V is TRBV7-9 and J is TRBJ2-1, with 12 bases that match TRBD2. The germline V gene has CDR1 SEHNR and CDR2 FQNEAQ (reference sequence). Trimming at V came to 1 base and at J to 7 bases, leaving 5 bases not matched to a gene. The CDR3 length is 16 residues. The DNA of the CDR3 is TGTGCCAGCAGCTTAGGGAAGACTAGCGGGAGAAATGAGCAGTTCTTC. This sequence encodes CASSLGKTSGRNEQFF.